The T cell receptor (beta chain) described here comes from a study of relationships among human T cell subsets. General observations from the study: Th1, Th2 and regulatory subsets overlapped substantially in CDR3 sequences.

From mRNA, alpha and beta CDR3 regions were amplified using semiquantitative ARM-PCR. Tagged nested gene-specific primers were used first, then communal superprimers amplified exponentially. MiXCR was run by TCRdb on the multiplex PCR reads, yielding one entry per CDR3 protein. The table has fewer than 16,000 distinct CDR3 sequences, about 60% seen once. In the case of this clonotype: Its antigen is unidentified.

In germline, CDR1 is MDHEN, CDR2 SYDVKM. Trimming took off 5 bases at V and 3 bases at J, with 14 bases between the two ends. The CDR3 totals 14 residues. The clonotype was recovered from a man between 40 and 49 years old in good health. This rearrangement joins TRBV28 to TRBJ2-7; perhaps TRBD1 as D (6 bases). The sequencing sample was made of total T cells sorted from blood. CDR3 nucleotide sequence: TGTGCCAGCAGTGAGGGACACCACCACTACGAGCAGTACTTC. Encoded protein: CASSEGHHHYEQYF.